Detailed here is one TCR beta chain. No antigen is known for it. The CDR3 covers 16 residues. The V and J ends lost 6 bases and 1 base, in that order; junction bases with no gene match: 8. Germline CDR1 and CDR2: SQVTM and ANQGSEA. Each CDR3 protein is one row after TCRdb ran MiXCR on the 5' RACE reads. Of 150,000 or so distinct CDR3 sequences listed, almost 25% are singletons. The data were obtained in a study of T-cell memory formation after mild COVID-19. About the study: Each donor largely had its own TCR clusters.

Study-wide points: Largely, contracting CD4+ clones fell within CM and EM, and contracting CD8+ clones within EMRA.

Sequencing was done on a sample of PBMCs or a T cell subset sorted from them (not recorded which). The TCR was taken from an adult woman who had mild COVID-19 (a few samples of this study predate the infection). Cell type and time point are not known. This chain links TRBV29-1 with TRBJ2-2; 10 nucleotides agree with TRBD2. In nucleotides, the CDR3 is TGCAGCGTCCGCTCCCTAGCGGGAGAGAACACCGGGGAGCTGTTTTTT. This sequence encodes CSVRSLAGENTGELFF.